This T cell receptor beta chain was recorded in a study of T cell responses to AZD1222 COVID-19 vaccine. Method: immunoSEQ multiplex PCR; TCRdb's copy keeps in-frame clones and lacks some. The data show 35,000 to 45,000 clones, over 80% seen once. Analysis merged second doses at about 4 or about 12 weeks. Of note for this clone: Its antigen is currently unknown.

Study-wide results and limits: Among those given AZD1222, only five to seven were seropositive at baseline. Regions 160-218 and 743-854 dominated among vaccine-associated CD4 TCRs spanning spike. Repertoires were obtained solely post-peak T cell response.

The CDR3 extends over 12 amino acids. V lost 6 bases and J 4 bases, leaving 9 bases between the germline ends. The material was peripheral blood, obtained 28 days after the second AZD1222 dose. This clonotype originated in an adult who received the AZD1222 COVID-19 vaccine. The gene calls are TRBV12-3 or TRBV12-4 and TRBJ1-2; D perhaps matches TRBD1 (5 bases). CDR3 residues: CASSDTGYGYTF. CDR3 bases: TGTGCCAGCAGCGATACAGGCTATGGCTACACCTTC.